This T cell receptor (beta chain) was captured in a study of OX40 agonist ivuxolimab in advanced cancers. With 5 bases clipped from V and 8 bases from J, the junction kept 14 bases outside the gene matches. Germline V CDR1 and CDR2: MDHEN, SYDVKM. The CDR3 spans 17 residues. Repertoires were generated with immunoSEQ multiplex PCR, while TCRdb's copy carries only in-frame clones and drops some. Of roughly 89,000 clones listed, roughly four fifths are singletons. The sequences come from CD4+ or CD8+ T cells sorted from blood, collected in a trial of the OX40 agonist ivuxolimab. This chain joins TRBV28 and TRBJ2-3, with TRBD1 identical over 12 bases. The TCR was taken from an adult with an advanced solid tumor such as melanoma, head and neck, liver or kidney cancer. The CDR3 spells CASSTRDRGRHGRTQYF. CDR3 in DNA: TGTGCCAGCAGTACCAGGGACAGGGGGCGACATGGCCGTACGCAGTATTTT. The full variable domain, completed using reference TRBV28 and TRBJ2-3, is DVKVTQSSRYLVKRTGEKVFLECVQDMDHENMFWYRQDPGLGLRLIYFSYDVKMKEKGDIPEGYSVSREKKERFSLILESASTNQTSMYLCASSTRDRGRHGRTQYFGPGTRLTVL.